This T cell receptor beta chain was retrieved from a study of blood T cell repertoires in COVID-19 (TCRdb year 2020). Background on the whole study: Samples from collaborators originated in the United States, Italy and Spain and spanned both the acute and convalescent phases of COVID-19. The prospective study material was composed of cDNA or gDNA derived from T cells, B-cell-depleted T cells, or PBMCs. The dataset comprised deeply sampled blood TCRbeta repertoires from subjects exposed to, actively infected with, or recovered from COVID-19. A freely available public database, intended as a resource for researchers studying the immune response to SARS-CoV-2, is where the repertoires were released. Samples came from the ongoing ImmuneRACE study (first 160 participants) plus 1,254 subjects from 6 global collaborators. Sample metadata almost always included a de-identified subject ID, COVID-19 status, age in years and sex. HLA class I and class II types, where available, came from metadata supplied by the sample provider rather than from assay-based typing. The study at large found these results: Clinical and demographic metadata were provided uncurated, with the amount varying by source and participant.

The immunoSEQ Assay, a bias-controlled multiplex PCR, was used to amplify TCRbeta CDR3 regions from genomic DNA. The authors' analysis ran thus. The number of nucleated cells in each sample was estimated by amplification of reference gene primers within the assay. To quantify the absolute abundance of each unique TCRbeta CDR3 rearrangement, sequence reads were collapsed and filtered. Productive Simpson clonality was computed per sample as the square root of Simpson's diversity index over productive rearrangements. TCRdb re-hosts the immuneACCESS table, in-frame sequences only. Its copies lack some clones; in the studies checked, an unresolved V gene accounts for under half of them, and the cause for the rest is not known. The DNA gave D and trimming, while V, J and clone size come from that table. The sample includes around 370,000 clones, with approximately 90% observed a single time. More than 1% of the sample comes from the top ten.

Worth noting for this clone: Its antigen is not yet known. Base qualities are not at hand, and no much larger clone is one base apart.

Participants in the prospective study were aged roughly 18 to 90 years, lived in 20 to 30 United States geographic areas, and enrolled through a virtual design. In the prospective study, participants were assigned to cohorts based on the clinical history participants reported in a screening survey and a study questionnaire. Recovered participants in ImmuneRACE Cohort 3 were defined as having two consecutive negative NP/OP PCR tests, clearance from a healthcare professional, or resolution of symptoms. In the prospective study, whole blood, serum and a nasopharyngeal or oropharyngeal swab were collected from each participant by mobile phlebotomists. Additional blood draws and questionnaires over an approximately two-month period could optionally be provided by prospective study participants. Before DNA extraction, blood samples from the prospective study were shipped at room temperature or frozen.

Sequenced sample: PBMCs or T cells enriched from blood (not recorded which). This TCR derives from a woman in her late teens or twenties who had recovered from COVID-19.

The nucleotides read TGTGCCAGCAGCCAGATCCCAGGCACAGATACGCAGTATTTT. Its product reads: CASSQIPGTDTQYF. The chain joins TRBV6-5 to TRBJ2-3; the D gene cannot be resolved reliably. The germline V gene supplies CDR1 MNHEY and CDR2 SVGAGI. Trimming at the junction amounts to 6 bases on V and 1 base on J, and the germline ends lie 11 bases apart. The CDR3, from cysteine to phenylalanine, totals 14 residues. Solely the CDR3 DNA is kept, with 42 bases framed from the first base.